These 19 T cell receptor beta chains share one sample of origin, sequenced in a study of CD8 T cells in Susac syndrome. The RNA, about 0.45 to 1 ug, was put through reverse transcription using random hexamers. TCRdb re-called the immunoSEQ multiplex PCR reads through MiXCR, storing one row per CDR3 protein. The sample lists 150,000 to 200,000 distinct CDR3 sequences, just under 95% seen once, with more than 0.1% in the top ten. The sequencing input was CD4+ T cells from PBMCs. The receptors shown here come from a human donor in good health.

The chain couples TRBV29-1 to TRBJ1-4; D is uncertain. Germline V lookup: CDR1 SQVTM, CDR2 ANQGSEA. The CDR3 totals 15 residues. V was pared by 4 bases and J by 7 bases, with 19 bases between. The DNA of the CDR3 is TGCAGCGTTGGAAGGACGGCGGGAGAGGGTGAAAAACTGTTTTTT. The encoded protein is CSVGRTAGEGEKLFF.

The V and J genes are TRBV20-1 and TRBJ2-3, with D maybe TRBD2 (6 bases). Germline V gene data show CDR1 as DFQATT and CDR2 as SNEGSKA (reference sequence). V lost 5 bases to trimming and J lost 4 bases, with 19 bases between them. The CDR3 length is 15 residues. The CDR3 is CSAPGGLARADTQYF. The CDR3, as DNA: TGCAGTGCTCCCGGAGGGCTAGCTAGGGCAGATACGCAGTATTTT.

This clonotype was recorded a few times. The V gene is TRBV7-2, the J gene TRBJ2-5; weak D call: TRBD1 (6 bases). The CDR3 is 14 amino acids. The V end lost 5 bases, the J end lost 1 base, and 11 bases lay between the germline ends. The germline gives CDR1 SGHTA, CDR2 FQGNSA. Written as DNA, the CDR3 is TGTGCCAGCAGCCCTGGACAGATCCAAGAGACCCAGTACTTC. This encodes CASSPGQIQETQYF.

Written as DNA, the CDR3 is TGTGCCAGCAGTTACCGGCAGCCGGACACTGAAGCTTTCTTT. As protein: CASSYRQPDTEAFF. The rearrangement joins TRBV6-5 to TRBJ1-1; the D is unclear. The V gene lost 2 bases and the J gene lost 3 bases, with 10 bases spanning the gap. This CDR3 has 14 residues. Germline V gene sequence: CDR1 MNHEY, CDR2 SVGAGI.

The chain combines TRBV29-1 with TRBJ2-5; TRBD1 aligns across 9 bases. CDR1 and CDR2 (germline): SQVTM, ANQGSEA. The trim removed 3 bases at V and 4 bases at J, leaving 9 bases unmatched. CDR3 size: 15 residues. The CDR3 nucleotides read TGCAGCGTTGATCTCATACAGGGGGCTTCAGAGACCCAGTACTTC. Its translation is CSVDLIQGASETQYF.

This rearrangement joins TRBV3-1 to TRBJ2-3; unclear D gene. The CDR3 covers 13 residues. V lost 1 base, J lost 3 bases, and 5 bases lay in between. Germline V lookup: CDR1 LGHDT, CDR2 YNNKEL (reference sequence). CDR3 sequence (DNA): TGTGCCAGCAGCCAAGCCAGTACAGATACGCAGTATTTT. As protein: CASSQASTDTQYF.

This clonotype was detected only once. This chain uses TRBV27 with TRBJ2-1; 9 bases agree with TRBD2. Losses at the gene ends were 6 bases for V and 10 bases for J; bases not matched to a gene: 13. The CDR3 length is 15 residues. CDR1 MNHEY and CDR2 SMNVEV come from the germline V gene (reference sequence). This chain's CDR3 is CASSRRAGGSGEQFF. For the CDR3, the DNA is TGTGCCAGCAGCCGGCGGGCGGGAGGGAGTGGGGAGCAGTTCTTC.

This rearrangement joins TRBV29-1 to TRBJ1-5; possibly TRBD1 for D (6 bases). This CDR3 has 13 amino acids. Trimming removed 6 bases from V and 0 bases from J, with 9 bases in between. CDR1 is SQVTM and CDR2 is ANQGSEA in the germline V gene. CDR3 sequence: CSVSDSSNQPQHF. The DNA of the CDR3 is TGCAGCGTGTCGGACAGTAGCAATCAGCCCCAGCATTTT.

The CDR3 loop is CASSPREPSYEQYF. As DNA, the CDR3 is TGTGCCAGCAGCCCGCGGGAGCCAAGTTACGAGCAGTACTTC. The chain couples TRBV13 to TRBJ2-7, with 7 bases identical to TRBD2. J was trimmed by 4 bases and V by 5 bases; bases with no gene match: 8. Looked up from germline, CDR1 is PRHDT and CDR2 is FYEKMQ (reference sequence). The length of the CDR3 is 14 residues.

The J gene is TRBJ2-4, the V gene TRBV4-2; D is undetermined. The CDR3 loop spans 13 amino acids. CDR1 LGHNA and CDR2 YNFKEQ come from the germline V gene. With 1 base removed from V and 6 bases from J, the gap between germline ends came to 7 bases. CDR3 sequence reads: CASSQAQINIQYF. The CDR3 DNA reads as TGTGCCAGCAGCCAAGCCCAAATAAACATTCAGTACTTC.

CDR3 nucleotide sequence: TGCAGCGTTGCAGCCCACAACAGGGGGGACTATGGCTACACCTTC. Its translation: CSVAAHNRGDYGYTF. This chain uses TRBV29-1 with TRBJ1-2; 8 nucleotides agree with TRBD1. The CDR3 runs to 15 residues. The ends lost 4 bases at V and 3 bases at J; junction bases unmatched: 10. CDR1 is SQVTM, CDR2 ANQGSEA, per germline. Together with reference TRBV29-1 and TRBJ1-2, the CDR3 gives the full variable domain: SAVISQKPSRDICQRGTSLTIQCQVDSQVTMMFWYRQQPGQSLTLIATANQGSEATYESGFVIDKFPISRPNLTFSTLTVSNMSPEDSSIYLCSVAAHNRGDYGYTFGSGTRLTVV.

The chain employs TRBV30 and TRBJ2-5; no reliable D call. CDR3 length: 12 residues. Germline V gene sequence: CDR1 GTSNPN, CDR2 SVGIG (reference sequence). Trimming took 3 bases from V and 2 from J, leaving 7 bases between them. The CDR3 region has the DNA TGTGCCTGGAGCAGAATGCAAGAGACCCAGTACTTC. Translated: CAWSRMQETQYF.

This chain links TRBV9 with TRBJ2-1; 14 bases agree with TRBD2. The CDR3 spans 14 residues. Germline assignment: CDR1 SGDLS and CDR2 YYNGEE. Germline trimming cut 5 bases from V and 7 bases from J; bases unmatched to any gene: 2. The DNA for the CDR3 is TGTGCCAGCAGGGGGACTAGCGGGAGTAATGAGCAGTTCTTC. Translation gives CASRGTSGSNEQFF.

The V call is TRBV4-2, the J call TRBJ2-7, with TRBD2 identical over 9 bases. The V segment lost 4 bases and the J segment 6 bases; nucleotides outside the gene matches: 4. The V gene's germline CDR1 is LGHNA and CDR2 YNFKEQ. The CDR3 runs 13 residues. The CDR3 coding sequence is TGTGCCAGCAGCCCTAGCGGGAACCCCGAGCAGTACTTC. Translation: CASSPSGNPEQYF.

The chain carries TRBV30 and TRBJ1-2; D uncertain. Trimming took 2 bases from V and 8 from J, leaving 12 bases between them. CDR1 is GTSNPN, CDR2 SVGIG, per germline (reference sequence). CDR3 length: 12 amino acids. For the CDR3, the DNA is TGTGCCTGGAGTCCGGGCCTACGGGGCTACACCTTC. It is translated as CAWSPGLRGYTF. The variable domain in full, completed from reference TRBV30 and TRBJ1-2, reads SQTIHQWPATLVQPVGSPLSLECTVEGTSNPNLYWYRQAAGRGLQLLFYSVGIGQISSEVPQNLSASRPQDRQFILSSKKLLLSDSGFYLCAWSPGLRGYTFGSGTRLTVV.

The rearrangement links TRBV20-1 to TRBJ2-7, with 12 bases aligning to TRBD2. CDR3 length equals 15 residues. Losses at the gene ends were 1 base for V and 5 bases for J; bases not matched to a gene: 6. Looked up from germline, CDR1 is DFQATT and CDR2 is SNEGSKA (reference sequence). The CDR3 region has the DNA TGCAGTGCTAGAGGAGGACTAGCGGGAAGAAACGAGCAGTACTTC. This translates into CSARGGLAGRNEQYF.

The chain links TRBV30 to TRBJ2-7; perhaps TRBD1 as D (5 bases). In germline, CDR1 is GTSNPN, CDR2 SVGIG (reference sequence). The CDR3 is 14 residues long. Trimming pared 1 base from V and 4 bases from J, leaving 14 bases between. The CDR3 sequence is CAWSGPPRQYEQYF. The DNA for the CDR3 is TGTGCCTGGAGTGGGCCACCGCGACAGTACGAGCAGTACTTC.

The chain carries TRBV30 and TRBJ1-5, with D uncertain. Trimming shortened V by 1 base and J by 0 bases, and 4 bases separated the two germline ends. Per germline, CDR1 GTSNPN and CDR2 SVGIG (reference sequence). The CDR3 spans 13 residues. The CDR3: CAWSGDSNQPQHF. The DNA for the CDR3 is TGTGCCTGGAGTGGGGATAGCAATCAGCCCCAGCATTTT. Full variable domain (remainder filled in from reference TRBV30 and TRBJ1-5): SQTIHQWPATLVQPVGSPLSLECTVEGTSNPNLYWYRQAAGRGLQLLFYSVGIGQISSEVPQNLSASRPQDRQFILSSKKLLLSDSGFYLCAWSGDSNQPQHFGDGTRLSIL.

The V gene is TRBV30, the J gene TRBJ2-7, with 8 bases that match TRBD2. Germline V gene data show CDR1 as GTSNPN and CDR2 as SVGIG (reference sequence). With V trimmed by 3 bases and J by 2 bases, 3 bases remained unmatched. The length of the CDR3 is 13 residues. The CDR3 region is CAWRGLGTYEQYF. The CDR3 DNA reads TGTGCCTGGAGGGGACTAGGGACCTACGAGCAGTACTTC.